This T cell receptor (beta chain) was captured by sequencing in a study of human T cells and chemical hapten exposure. Whole-study context: DPC at 0.01% went onto the upper back in patch tests, read at 6 days.

TCRdb reanalysed the RACE reads using MiXCR and keeps one entry per CDR3 protein. The top ten clones hold 1.1% to 1.5% of a sample with 79,000 or so distinct CDR3 sequences, 10% of them seen once. The V gene lost 6 bases and the J gene lost 5 bases, with 8 bases spanning the gap. Germline loops: CDR1 SNHLY, CDR2 FYNNEI. The CDR3 length is 12 residues. Time point of the sample: patch test 1, 2 weeks after DPC sensitization. Treatment indicated: therapeutic diphenylcyclopropenone sensitization with weekly scalp DPC. This TCR derives from a woman aged 50 to 60 with alopecia areata. Some clones in this sample may be carry-over from other donors' samples. This chain connects TRBV2 to TRBJ1-3, with D unresolved. The material sequenced was whole blood, taken in connection with sensitization to the hapten diphenylcyclopropenone (DPC). The CDR3 DNA is TGTGCCAGCAGCCCCAGCCGAAACACCATATATTTT. Translating it yields CASSPSRNTIYF.